What follows is one T cell receptor beta chain and its context. The antigen is not known. The entry originates in a study of T cell repertoires in ileal Crohn's disease. Points from the study as a whole: Every patient over 26.8% clonality showed endoscopic recurrence. Clonal expansions were more frequent in active smokers than non-smokers at surgery.

Germline CDR1 and CDR2: MNHEY and SVGAGI. Trimming left V 0 bases short and J 8 bases short, with 4 bases between. The CDR3 has 11 amino acids. TCRB immunosequencing input was about 520 nanograms of biopsy DNA per sample. Clones were read by immunoSEQ multiplex PCR, and TCRdb kept only the in-frame ones, dropping some. The data contain fewer than 3,000 clones, around two thirds of them seen just once; the ten biggest clones take up approximately 15%. Sequenced material: ileal tissue. This receptor was identified in an adult with Crohn's disease. V and J are TRBV6-5 and TRBJ1-1; D uncertain. CDR3 coding DNA: TGTGCCAGCAGTTACTCTCTAGAAGCTTTCTTT. Residues: CASSYSLEAFF.